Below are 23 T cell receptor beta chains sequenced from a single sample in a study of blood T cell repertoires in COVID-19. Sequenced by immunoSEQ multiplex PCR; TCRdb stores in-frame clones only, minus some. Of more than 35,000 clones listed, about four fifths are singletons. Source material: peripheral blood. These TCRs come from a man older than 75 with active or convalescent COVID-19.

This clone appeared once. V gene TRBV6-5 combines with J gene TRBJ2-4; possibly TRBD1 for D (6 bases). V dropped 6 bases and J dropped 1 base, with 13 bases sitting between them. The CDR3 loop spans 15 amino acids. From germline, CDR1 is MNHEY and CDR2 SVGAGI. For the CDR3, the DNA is TGTGCCAGCAGGACGCAGGGGTGGGCCAAAAACATTCAGTACTTC. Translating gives CASRTQGWAKNIQYF.

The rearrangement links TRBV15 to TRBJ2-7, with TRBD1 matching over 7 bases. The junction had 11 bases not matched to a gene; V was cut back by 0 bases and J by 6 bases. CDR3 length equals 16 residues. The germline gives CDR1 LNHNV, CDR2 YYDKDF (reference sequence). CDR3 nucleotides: TGTGCCACCAGCAGAGATCAAGCGACAGGGACCTCCGAGCAGTACTTC. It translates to CATSRDQATGTSEQYF.

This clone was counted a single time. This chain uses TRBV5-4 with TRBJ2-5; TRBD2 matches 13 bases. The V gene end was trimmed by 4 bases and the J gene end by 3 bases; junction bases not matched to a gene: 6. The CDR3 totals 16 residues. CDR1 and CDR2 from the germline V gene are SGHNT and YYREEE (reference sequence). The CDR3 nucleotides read TGTGCCAGCAGCAGTATTGGACTAGCGGGGGAAGAGACCCAGTACTTC. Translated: CASSSIGLAGEETQYF.

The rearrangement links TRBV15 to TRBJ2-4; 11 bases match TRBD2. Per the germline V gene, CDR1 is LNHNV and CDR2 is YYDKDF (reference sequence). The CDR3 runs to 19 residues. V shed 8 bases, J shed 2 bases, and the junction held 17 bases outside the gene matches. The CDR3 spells CATAPRASGRKGTKNIQYF. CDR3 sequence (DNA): TGTGCCACCGCCCCGAGGGCTAGCGGGAGGAAGGGGACCAAAAACATTCAGTACTTC. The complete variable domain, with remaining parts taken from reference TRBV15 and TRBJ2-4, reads DAMVIQNPRYQVTQFGKPVTLSCSQTLNHNVMYWYQQKSSQAPKLLFHYYDKDFNNEADTPDNFQSRRPNTSFCFLDIRSPGLGDTAMYLCATAPRASGRKGTKNIQYFGAGTRLSVL.

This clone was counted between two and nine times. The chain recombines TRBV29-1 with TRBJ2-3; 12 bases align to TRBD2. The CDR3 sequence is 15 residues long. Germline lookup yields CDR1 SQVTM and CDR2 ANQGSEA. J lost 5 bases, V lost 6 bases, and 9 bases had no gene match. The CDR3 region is CSVDRTSGIVDTQYF. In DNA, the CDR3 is TGCAGCGTAGACCGGACTAGCGGGATAGTAGATACGCAGTATTTT.

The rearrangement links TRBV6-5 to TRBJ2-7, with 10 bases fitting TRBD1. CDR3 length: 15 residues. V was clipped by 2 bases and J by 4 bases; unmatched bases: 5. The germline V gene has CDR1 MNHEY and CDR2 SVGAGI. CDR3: CASSYRRQGAYEQYF. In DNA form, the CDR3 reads TGTGCCAGCAGTTACCGGAGACAGGGGGCTTACGAGCAGTACTTC.

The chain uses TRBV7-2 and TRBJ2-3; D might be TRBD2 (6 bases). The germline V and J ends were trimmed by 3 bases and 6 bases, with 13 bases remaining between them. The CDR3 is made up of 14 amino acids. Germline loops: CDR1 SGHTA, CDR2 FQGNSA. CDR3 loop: CASSLLVGGDTQYF. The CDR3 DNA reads TGTGCCAGCAGCTTGCTCGTGGGGGGTGATACGCAGTATTTT.

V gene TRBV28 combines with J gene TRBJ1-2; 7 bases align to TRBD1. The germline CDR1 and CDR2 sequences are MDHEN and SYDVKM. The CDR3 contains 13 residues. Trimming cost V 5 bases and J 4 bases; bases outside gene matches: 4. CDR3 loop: CASSGGQTYGYTF. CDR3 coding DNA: TGTGCCAGCAGTGGGGGACAGACCTATGGCTACACCTTC.

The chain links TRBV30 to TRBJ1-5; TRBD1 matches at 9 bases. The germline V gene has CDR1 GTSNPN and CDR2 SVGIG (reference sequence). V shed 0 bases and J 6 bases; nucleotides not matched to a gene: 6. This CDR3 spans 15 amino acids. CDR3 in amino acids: CAWSVAGQGFQPQHF. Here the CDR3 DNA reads TGTGCCTGGAGTGTGGCGGGACAGGGATTTCAGCCCCAGCATTTT.

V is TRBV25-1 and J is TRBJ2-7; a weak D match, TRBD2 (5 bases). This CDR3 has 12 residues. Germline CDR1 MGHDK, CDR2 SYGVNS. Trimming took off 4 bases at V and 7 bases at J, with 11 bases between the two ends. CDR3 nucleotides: TGTGCCAGCAGTGTTTACCGAGGGGAGCAGTACTTC. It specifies CASSVYRGEQYF.

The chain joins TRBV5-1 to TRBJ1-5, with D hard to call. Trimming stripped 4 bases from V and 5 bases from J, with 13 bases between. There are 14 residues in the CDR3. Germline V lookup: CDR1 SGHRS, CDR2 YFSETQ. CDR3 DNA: TGCGCCAGCAGCCCGGGAATAGCCGATCAGCCCCAGCATTTT. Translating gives CASSPGIADQPQHF. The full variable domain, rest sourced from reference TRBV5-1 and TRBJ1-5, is KAGVTQTPRYLIKTRGQQVTLSCSPISGHRSVSWYQQTPGQGLQFLFEYFSETQRNKGNFPGRFSGRQFSNSRSEMNVSTLELGDSALYLCASSPGIADQPQHFGDGTRLSIL.

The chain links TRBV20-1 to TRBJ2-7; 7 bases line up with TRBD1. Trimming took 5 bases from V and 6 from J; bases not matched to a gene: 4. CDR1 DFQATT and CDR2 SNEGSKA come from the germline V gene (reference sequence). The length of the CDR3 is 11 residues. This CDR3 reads CSASTGIEQYF. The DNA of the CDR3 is TGCAGTGCTTCGACAGGGATCGAGCAGTACTTC.

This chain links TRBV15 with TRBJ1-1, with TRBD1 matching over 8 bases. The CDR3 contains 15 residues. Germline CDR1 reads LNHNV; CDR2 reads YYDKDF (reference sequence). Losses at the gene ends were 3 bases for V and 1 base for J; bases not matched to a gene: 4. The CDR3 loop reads CATSRGGTGNTEAFF. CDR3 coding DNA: TGTGCCACCAGCAGGGGTGGGACAGGGAACACTGAAGCTTTCTTT.

CDR3 in amino acids: CASSPRAGSGNEQFF. CDR3 DNA sequence: TGTGCCAGCAGCCCCAGAGCGGGATCGGGGAATGAGCAGTTCTTC. The rearrangement joins TRBV7-3 to TRBJ2-1; 7 nucleotides align to TRBD2. The length of the CDR3 is 15 residues. V shed 5 bases, J shed 7 bases, and the junction held 11 bases outside the gene matches. CDR1 and CDR2 (germline): SGHTA, FQGTGA.

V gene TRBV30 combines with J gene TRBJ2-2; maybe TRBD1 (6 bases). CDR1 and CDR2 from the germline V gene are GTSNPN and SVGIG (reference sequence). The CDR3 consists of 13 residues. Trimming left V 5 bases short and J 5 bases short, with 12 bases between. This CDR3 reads CAWATTGTGELFF. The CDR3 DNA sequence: TGTGCCTGGGCTACAACAGGGACCGGGGAGCTGTTTTTT.

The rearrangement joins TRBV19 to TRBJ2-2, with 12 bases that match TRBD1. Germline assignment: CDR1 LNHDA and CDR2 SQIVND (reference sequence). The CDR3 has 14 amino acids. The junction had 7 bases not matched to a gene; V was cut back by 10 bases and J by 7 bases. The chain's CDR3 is CATKGQGAIGELFF. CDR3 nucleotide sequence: TGTGCCACCAAGGGACAGGGGGCGATCGGGGAGCTGTTTTTT.

CDR3 sequence reads: CATSDLSVGGELFF. The CDR3 region has the DNA TGTGCCACCAGTGATCTGAGCGTCGGCGGGGAGCTGTTTTTT. The gene calls are TRBV24-1 and TRBJ2-2; no firm D call. Trimming removed 3 bases at V and 7 bases at J, with 11 bases between. The germline V gene has CDR1 KGHDR and CDR2 SFDVKD. The CDR3 has 14 amino acids.

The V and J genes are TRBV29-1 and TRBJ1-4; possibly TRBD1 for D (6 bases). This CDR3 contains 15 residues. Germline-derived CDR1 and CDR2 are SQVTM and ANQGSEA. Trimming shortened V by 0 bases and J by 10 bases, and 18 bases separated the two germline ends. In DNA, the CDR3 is TGCAGCGTTGAAGATTACGGACAGTTTGCGGGAAAACTGTTTTTT. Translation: CSVEDYGQFAGKLFF.

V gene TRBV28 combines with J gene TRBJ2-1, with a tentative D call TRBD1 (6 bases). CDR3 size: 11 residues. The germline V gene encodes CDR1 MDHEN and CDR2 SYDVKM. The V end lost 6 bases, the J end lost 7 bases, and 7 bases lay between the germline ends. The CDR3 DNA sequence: TGTGCCAGCAGGGGGGCAAATGAGCAGTTCTTC. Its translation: CASRGANEQFF.

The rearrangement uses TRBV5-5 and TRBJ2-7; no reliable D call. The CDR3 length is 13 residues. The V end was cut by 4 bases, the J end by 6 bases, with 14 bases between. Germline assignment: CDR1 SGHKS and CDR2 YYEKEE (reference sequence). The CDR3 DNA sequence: TGTGCCAGCAGCCTCAGGCCTCCTCTCGAGCAGTACTTC. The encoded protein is CASSLRPPLEQYF.

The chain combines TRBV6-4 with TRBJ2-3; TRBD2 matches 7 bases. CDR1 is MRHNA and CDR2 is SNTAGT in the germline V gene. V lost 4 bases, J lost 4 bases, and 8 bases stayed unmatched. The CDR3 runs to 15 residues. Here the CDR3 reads CASSVPGGLPDTQYF. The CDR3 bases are TGTGCCAGCAGTGTACCGGGGGGACTCCCAGATACGCAGTATTTT.

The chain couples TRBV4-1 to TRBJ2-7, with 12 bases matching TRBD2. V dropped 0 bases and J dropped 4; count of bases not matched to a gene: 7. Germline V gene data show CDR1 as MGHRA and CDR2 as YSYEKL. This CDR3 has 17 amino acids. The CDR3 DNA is TGCGCCAGCAGCCAAGATCGTCTAGCGGGGGGGCGGTACGAGCAGTACTTC. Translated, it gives CASSQDRLAGGRYEQYF.

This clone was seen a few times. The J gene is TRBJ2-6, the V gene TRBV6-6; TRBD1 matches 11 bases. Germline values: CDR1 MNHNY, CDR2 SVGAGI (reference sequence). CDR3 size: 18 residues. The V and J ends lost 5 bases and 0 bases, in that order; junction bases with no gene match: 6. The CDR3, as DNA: TGTGCCAGCAGTCGGGGGACAGGGGGTTACTCTGGGGCCAACGTCCTGACTTTC. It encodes CASSRGTGGYSGANVLTF.